These 9 T cell receptor beta chains originate from one sample sequenced in a study of blood T cell repertoires in COVID-19. Profiled with immunoSEQ multiplex PCR; TCRdb holds only in-frame clones, not every one. The sample includes about 200,000 clones, about 91% of them seen just once. The sequenced material came from PBMCs or T cells enriched from blood (not recorded which). The origin of the receptors is a woman between 35 and 50 years old with acute COVID-19.

The J gene is TRBJ2-1, the V gene TRBV4-2; TRBD2 aligns across 14 bases. The length of the CDR3 is 16 residues. Germline CDR1 is LGHNA and CDR2 is YNFKEQ. Trimming removed 1 base from V and 8 bases from J; junction bases left unmatched: 4. The DNA for the CDR3 is TGTGCCAGCAGCCAAGTGGGACTAGCGGGAGATGATGAGCAGTTCTTC. It translates to CASSQVGLAGDDEQFF.

V gene TRBV7-8 combines with J gene TRBJ2-7, with D tentatively TRBD2 (6 bases). V lost 7 bases, J lost 5 bases, and 18 bases lay in between. Germline CDR1 reads SGHVS; CDR2 reads FQNEAQ. CDR3 length equals 14 residues. The CDR3 nucleotides read TGTGCCAGCAATATTGCCGGGGGTAGTCACGAGCAGTACTTC. Translation gives CASNIAGGSHEQYF.

This sequence joins TRBV13 and TRBJ1-6; no firm D call. V lost 0 bases to trimming and J lost 0 bases, with 6 bases between them. The CDR3 has 16 amino acids. Per germline, CDR1 PRHDT and CDR2 FYEKMQ (reference sequence). The CDR3 sequence is CASSLGRSSYNSPLHF. The CDR3 DNA sequence: TGTGCCAGCAGCTTAGGTCGGAGCTCCTATAATTCACCCCTCCACTTT. Combining the CDR3 with reference TRBV13 and TRBJ1-6 gives the whole variable domain AAGVIQSPRHLIKEKRETATLKCYPIPRHDTVYWYQQGPGQDPQFLISFYEKMQSDKGSIPDRFSAQQFSDYHSELNMSSLELGDSALYFCASSLGRSSYNSPLHFGNGTRLTVT.

The gene calls are TRBV6-5 and TRBJ2-3; TRBD1 matches 10 bases. The length of the CDR3 is 15 residues. V shed 9 bases and J 4 bases; nucleotides not matched to a gene: 10. CDR1 is MNHEY and CDR2 is SVGAGI in the germline V gene. As DNA, the CDR3 is TGTGCCAGTAGATTCGACAGGGGGCACGCAGATACGCAGTATTTT. It is translated as CASRFDRGHADTQYF.

The J gene is TRBJ2-1, the V gene TRBV2; 8 bases line up with TRBD1. The CDR3 totals 15 residues. Per germline, CDR1 SNHLY and CDR2 FYNNEI. Trimming cost V 6 bases and J 3 bases; bases outside gene matches: 7. This CDR3 reads CASSFRGPRYNEQFF. The CDR3 DNA is TGTGCCAGCAGCTTCAGGGGGCCGCGCTACAATGAGCAGTTCTTC.

V is TRBV27 and J is TRBJ1-1; possible D gene TRBD1, 5 bases. This CDR3 has 14 amino acids. Germline V CDR1 and CDR2: MNHEY, SMNVEV (reference sequence). V lost 0 bases, J lost 3 bases, and 8 bases lay in between. The CDR3 bases are TGTGCCAGCAGTTTATCGAAGGGGTACACTGAAGCTTTCTTT. Its translation is CASSLSKGYTEAFF.

V is TRBV5-1 and J is TRBJ2-2; the D gene is possibly TRBD2 (5 bases). Germline V lookup: CDR1 SGHRS, CDR2 YFSETQ. The CDR3 contains 14 residues. V lost 4 bases, J lost 1 base, and 8 bases lay in between. The CDR3 protein is CASSPGVNTGELFF. The CDR3 nucleotides read TGCGCCAGCAGCCCCGGGGTGAACACCGGGGAGCTGTTTTTT.

This sequence joins TRBV27 and TRBJ1-6; D ambiguous. Trimming shortened V by 6 bases and J by 9 bases, and 9 bases separated the two germline ends. The CDR3 has 12 residues. In germline, CDR1 is MNHEY, CDR2 SMNVEV (reference sequence). CDR3: CASSLGGSPLHF. The DNA for the CDR3 is TGTGCCAGCAGCTTGGGAGGTTCACCCCTCCACTTT.

This clone was recorded only once. V usage is TRBV7-2 and J usage is TRBJ2-1; 8 bases are shared with TRBD2. The CDR3 contains 16 residues. Germline lookup yields CDR1 SGHTA and CDR2 FQGNSA. Trimming cost V 2 bases and J 9 bases; bases outside gene matches: 12. CDR3 DNA sequence: TGTGCCAGCAGCTTAAACGGGAGGGCCGTTCGGGGTGAGCAGTTCTTC. Protein: CASSLNGRAVRGEQFF.